These 10 T cell receptor beta chains share one sample of origin, sequenced in a study of blood T cell repertoires in COVID-19. Data came from immunoSEQ multiplex PCR; TCRdb stores just in-frame clones and leaves some out. This table holds approximately 170,000 clones, over 75% found once. Sequencing input: peripheral blood. Source of these receptors: a man aged 70 or older who had recovered from COVID-19.

This clone turned up a few times. V and J are TRBV18 and TRBJ2-3; the match to TRBD1 covers 9 bases. The ends lost 2 bases at V and 1 base at J; junction bases unmatched: 4. The CDR3 is 16 amino acids. Germline V gene sequence: CDR1 KGHSH, CDR2 LQKENI. In DNA, the CDR3 is TGTGCCAGCTCACCAAGGGGACAGGGAGGCACAGATACGCAGTATTTT. This gives the protein CASSPRGQGGTDTQYF.

This clone was detected only a few times. V is TRBV27 and J is TRBJ2-7; 12 nucleotides align to TRBD2. V lost 6 bases and J lost 4; bases outside the gene matches: 7. Germline assignment: CDR1 MNHEY and CDR2 SMNVEV (reference sequence). The CDR3 extends over 15 amino acids. The CDR3 DNA follows: TGTGCCAGCAGGGTGACTAGCGGGAGTAGGTACGAGCAGTACTTC. It codes for CASRVTSGSRYEQYF.

V and J are TRBV10-3 and TRBJ2-3; the match to TRBD1 covers 10 bases. J lost 1 base, V lost 5 bases, and 3 bases had no gene match. Looked up from germline, CDR1 is ENHRY and CDR2 is SYGVKD. The CDR3 spans 15 residues. CDR3 in DNA: TGTGCCATCAGTTCCGGGACAGGGGGCACAGATACGCAGTATTTT. Its protein product is CAISSGTGGTDTQYF.

The V gene is TRBV18, the J gene TRBJ1-2; the D is unclear. The CDR3 has 13 residues. V was trimmed by 3 bases and J by 5 bases, leaving 10 bases between them. Germline assignment: CDR1 KGHSH and CDR2 LQKENI. The CDR3 reads CASSPDGEYGYTF. CDR3 sequence (DNA): TGTGCCAGCTCACCGGATGGAGAGTATGGCTACACCTTC.

The sample holds a few counts of this clone. V is TRBV30 and J is TRBJ1-5, with 7 bases lining up with TRBD1. This CDR3 region has 14 residues. V shed 2 bases and J 2 bases; nucleotides not matched to a gene: 3. Germline V gene data show CDR1 as GTSNPN and CDR2 as SVGIG (reference sequence). In nucleotides, the CDR3 is TGTGCCTGGAGTCCTGACAGGGGCAATCAGCCCCAGCATTTT. Translated: CAWSPDRGNQPQHF.

As to this clone: Other nucleotide sequences from this sample produce the same CDR3. CDR3 loop: CASSPTRDNSPLHF. The DNA of the CDR3 is TGTGCCAGCTCACCAACCAGGGATAATTCACCCCTCCACTTT. The chain recombines TRBV18 with TRBJ1-6, with TRBD1 as a possible D gene (5 bases). The CDR3 contains 14 residues. Germline values: CDR1 KGHSH, CDR2 LQKENI. V lost 2 bases, J lost 5 bases, and 7 bases lay in between.

This chain links TRBV7-2 with TRBJ1-1, with D tentatively TRBD1 (6 bases). This CDR3 has 15 residues. Trimming pared 5 bases from V and 4 bases from J, leaving 17 bases between. Germline V gene lookup returns CDR1 SGHTA and CDR2 FQGNSA. The CDR3 DNA follows: TGTGCCAGCAGCACCCTCCCCACAGGGAGCACTGAAGCTTTCTTT. Protein: CASSTLPTGSTEAFF. Full variable domain (outside the CDR3, taken from reference TRBV7-2 and TRBJ1-1): GAGVSQSPSNKVTEKGKDVELRCDPISGHTALYWYRQSLGQGLEFLIYFQGNSAPDKSGLPSDRFSAERTGGSVSTLTIQRTQQEDSAVYLCASSTLPTGSTEAFFGQGTRLTVV.

The V and J genes are TRBV5-6 and TRBJ2-5; 12 bases are a match to TRBD2. The CDR3 has 15 residues. V was pared by 4 bases and J by 4 bases, with 5 bases of the junction left unmatched. Germline V gene lookup returns CDR1 SGHDT and CDR2 YYEEEE. The CDR3 DNA follows: TGTGCCAGCAGCCTGACTAGCGGGAGTAGAGAGACCCAGTACTTC. Protein product: CASSLTSGSRETQYF.

The CDR3 region has the DNA TGCGCCAGCAGCCAAGATACCGACAGCGGCGGGATATACACCATATATTTT. Translation: CASSQDTDSGGIYTIYF. The chain recombines TRBV4-3 with TRBJ1-3, with D possibly matching TRBD1 (5 bases). V was trimmed by 0 bases and J by 8 bases, leaving 20 bases between them. The CDR3 is 17 amino acids. Looked up from germline, CDR1 is LGHNA and CDR2 is YSLEER.

This clone was seen only once. This sequence joins TRBV2 and TRBJ2-1; 11 positions match TRBD1. Per the germline V gene, CDR1 is SNHLY and CDR2 is FYNNEI. V was clipped by 7 bases and J by 7 bases; unmatched bases: 6. CDR3 length equals 14 residues. The CDR3 DNA follows: TGTGCCAGCATCCGGGACAGGGGGGGGAATGAGCAGTTCTTC. As protein: CASIRDRGGNEQFF.